The present T cell receptor beta chain was sequenced within a study of post-analysis software for immune sequencing data. In the study overall: Relapsing-remitting, secondary progressive and progressive-relapsing forms of multiple sclerosis all featured among disease courses.

Germline V gene lookup returns CDR1 SGHTA and CDR2 FQGNSA. This CDR3 is built from 18 residues. The junction had 8 bases not matched to a gene; V was cut back by 4 bases and J by 0 bases. With respect to this clonotype: The antigen remains unidentified.

TCR beta cDNA libraries included unique molecular identifiers. Each CDR3 protein gets one entry after TCRdb re-called the PCR reads with MiXCR. The profile shows around 710,000 distinct CDR3 sequences, approximately 44% of them singletons. Study results and caveats: Among multiple sclerosis patients, normalized Chao1 diversity was significantly below that of controls. Compared with controls, patients had more of roughly five TRBV segments, including TRBV5-6, TRBV5-1 and TRBV20-1. Same-batch preparations were strongly co-clustered by F measure.

V is TRBV7-2 and J is TRBJ1-5; the match to TRBD1 covers 11 bases. The receptor comes from a girl aged 5 to 17 with multiple sclerosis. Material: blood. CDR3 DNA: TGTGCCAGCAGCTGGGGACAGGGGGGGATTTATAGCAATCAGCCCCAGCATTTT. Its protein product is CASSWGQGGIYSNQPQHF.